This T cell receptor beta chain was documented in a study of cytomegalovirus exposure and HLA in healthy donors. Study in general: Previous work identified 117 million unique TCR beta sequences from about 179 million T cells. Notes on the study in general: Clonal expansion, a later analysis showed, was greater in HLA-associated TCR beta chains than in equally common others.

The PCR contained 60 Vbeta and 13 Jbeta primers. Using immunoSEQ multiplex PCR, the repertoire was profiled, and TCRdb retains in-frame clones only, with some absent. The table lists around 100,000 clones, approximately 81% of them singletons, with roughly 3% in the top ten. This clone was observed a handful of times. What it binds is not known. The TCR sequence derives from a woman aged 18-29 years in good health and CMV-seropositive. The sample taken for sequencing was PBMCs.

CDR3 coding DNA: TGTGCCAGCAGTTACTCGAGGTCCGGGGTGGCATACGAGCAGTACTTC. Amino acids: CASSYSRSGVAYEQYF. The rearrangement uses TRBV6-5 and TRBJ2-7; perhaps TRBD2 as D (5 bases). The germline V and J ends were trimmed by 0 bases and 4 bases, with 16 bases remaining between them. Germline V gives CDR1 MNHEY, CDR2 SVGAGI. The CDR3 sequence is 16 residues long.